This TCR beta chain emerged from a study of cytomegalovirus exposure and HLA in healthy donors. Overall study findings and caveats: Cytomegalovirus association was listed for 150 to 200 TCR beta chains.

The CDR3 extends over 19 amino acids. The germline V gene has CDR1 SGHTA and CDR2 FQGTGA. V lost 1 base and J lost 3; bases outside the gene matches: 11. Here immunoSEQ multiplex PCR was the method, and the copy in TCRdb shows in-frame clones only, minus some. The data contain more than 85,000 clones, 86% of them seen just once; the ten biggest clones take up 3% to 4%. Concerning this clone itself: Its antigen is not identified.

This sequence originates from a woman aged 18 to 35 in good health and CMV-seropositive. The rearrangement links TRBV7-3 to TRBJ2-2, with 10 bases that match TRBD2. The source material was PBMCs. The CDR3, as DNA: TGTGCCAGCAGCTTAATCGGTACGGGGCTAGCGGGAGACACCGGGGAGCTGTTTTTT. This sequence encodes CASSLIGTGLAGDTGELFF.